Shown below are 20 T cell receptor beta chains from a single sample sequenced in a study of control samples from healthy donors and cancer patients. The assay was immunoSEQ multiplex PCR, and TCRdb's table has in-frame clones only and misses some. The sample includes about 77,000 clones, about 92% of them seen just once. Specimen: blood. These receptors were obtained from a woman aged 60-75 years in good health.

This clone was observed a single time. J is TRBJ2-3 and V is TRBV19, with a tentative D call TRBD1 (7 bases). V lost 0 bases, J lost 8 bases, and 18 bases lay in between. The germline CDR1 and CDR2 sequences are LNHDA and SQIVND (reference sequence). This CDR3 spans 16 amino acids. The CDR3 spells CASSIDLRQGGVTQYF. The CDR3 DNA reads as TGTGCCAGTAGTATAGACCTCCGACAGGGCGGGGTTACGCAGTATTTT.

This rearrangement joins TRBV20-1 to TRBJ2-7, with D possibly called TRBD1 or TRBD2 (5 bases each). Looked up from germline, CDR1 is DFQATT and CDR2 is SNEGSKA (reference sequence). This CDR3 spans 15 amino acids. Trimming pared 3 bases from V and 2 bases from J, leaving 17 bases between. This CDR3 is CSASESSGRPYEQYF. The CDR3 nucleotides read TGCAGTGCTAGTGAATCCTCAGGGAGACCCTACGAGCAGTACTTC.

This rearrangement joins TRBV9 to TRBJ1-1; D perhaps matches TRBD1 (5 bases). The length of the CDR3 is 17 residues. Germline V lookup: CDR1 SGDLS, CDR2 YYNGEE. V lost 0 bases and J lost 4, with 19 bases in between. The CDR3 DNA is TGTGCCAGCAGCGTAGGAGGGGCCTCGAGGGAGGGCACTGAAGCTTTCTTT. It translates to CASSVGGASREGTEAFF.

V is TRBV30 and J is TRBJ1-4, with D unresolved. The CDR3 is made up of 14 amino acids. Trimming cost V 2 bases and J 3 bases, with 10 bases left between them. CDR1 and CDR2 (germline): GTSNPN, SVGIG (reference sequence). This chain's CDR3 is CAWSKDLSNEKLFF. The CDR3 DNA is TGTGCCTGGAGTAAGGACCTCTCTAATGAAAAACTGTTTTTT.

The chain is built from TRBV5-4 and TRBJ2-5, with D tentatively TRBD1 or TRBD2 (5 bases each). Germline assignment: CDR1 SGHNT and CDR2 YYREEE (reference sequence). Trimming took off 0 bases at V and 2 bases at J, with 17 bases between the two ends. The CDR3 length is 17 residues. The CDR3 DNA reads as TGTGCCAGCAGCTTGGTCGGTCAGGGAGTGAGACAAGAGACCCAGTACTTC. Translation: CASSLVGQGVRQETQYF. The full variable domain, with the rest looked up from reference TRBV5-4 and TRBJ2-5, is ETGVTQSPTHLIKTRGQQVTLRCSSQSGHNTVSWYQQALGQGPQFIFQYYREEENGRGNFPPRFSGLQFPNYSSELNVNALELDDSALYLCASSLVGQGVRQETQYFGPGTRLLVL.

This rearrangement joins TRBV7-9 to TRBJ2-5, with TRBD2 identical over 7 bases. This CDR3 has 21 amino acids. From germline, CDR1 is SEHNR and CDR2 FQNEAQ (reference sequence). Unmatched junction bases numbered 29, after V lost 7 bases and J lost 3 bases. CDR3 nucleotides: TGTGCCAGCACCGCCAGAGGTGTGGGAGGGCCTAAGAGACCCGGGGAAGAGACCCAGTACTTC. Translation gives CASTARGVGGPKRPGEETQYF.

The chain has TRBV2 and TRBJ2-3; unclear D gene. Per the germline V gene, CDR1 is SNHLY and CDR2 is FYNNEI. V lost 6 bases to trimming and J lost 0 bases, with 13 bases between them. This CDR3 region has 15 residues. The CDR3 reads CASSLEPSSTDTQYF. Written as DNA, the CDR3 is TGTGCCAGCAGCTTAGAGCCTTCTAGCACAGATACGCAGTATTTT.

J is TRBJ1-4 and V is TRBV10-2; D ambiguous. This CDR3 comprises 11 residues. Germline V gene data show CDR1 as WSHSY and CDR2 as SAAADI. The V gene lost 6 bases and the J gene lost 8 bases, with 7 bases spanning the gap. CDR3 bases: TGCGCCAGCAGACTTGCGGAAAAACTGTTTTTT. Protein: CASRLAEKLFF.

This chain joins TRBV19 and TRBJ1-1; TRBD1 is a possible D gene (5 bases). The V end lost 7 bases, the J end lost 2 bases, and 14 bases lay between the germline ends. This CDR3 has 14 amino acids. CDR1 LNHDA and CDR2 SQIVND come from the germline V gene (reference sequence). For the CDR3, the DNA is TGTGCCAGTAAAATGACAGCTCAAAACACTGAAGCTTTCTTT. As protein: CASKMTAQNTEAFF. The full variable domain, in which reference TRBV19 and TRBJ1-1 provide the parts outside the CDR3, is DGGITQSPKYLFRKEGQNVTLSCEQNLNHDAMYWYRQDPGQGLRLIYYSQIVNDFQKGDIAEGYSVSREKKESFPLTVTSAQKNPTAFYLCASKMTAQNTEAFFGQGTRLTVV.

This sequence joins TRBV28 and TRBJ1-2, with D possibly matching TRBD1 (5 bases). The CDR3 runs 14 residues. Per germline, CDR1 MDHEN and CDR2 SYDVKM. V was clipped by 5 bases and J by 4 bases, with 14 bases between them. This CDR3 reads CASSPRQGVYGYTF. CDR3 in DNA: TGTGCCAGCAGTCCGAGGCAGGGAGTCTATGGCTACACCTTC.

The V and J genes are TRBV19 and TRBJ2-7; 10 positions agree with TRBD2. The V gene's germline CDR1 is LNHDA and CDR2 SQIVND (reference sequence). Unmatched junction bases numbered 5, after V lost 3 bases and J lost 3 bases. The CDR3 contains 15 residues. DNA of the CDR3: TGTGCCAGTAGTATGACTAGCGGGTACAGCTACGAGCAGTACTTC. Protein product: CASSMTSGYSYEQYF.

The CDR3: CASSRGWDQPQHF. DNA of the CDR3: TGTGCCAGCAGCCGCGGGTGGGATCAGCCCCAGCATTTT. This rearrangement joins TRBV7-9 to TRBJ1-5; D is uncertain. The V end lost 5 bases, the J end lost 5 bases, and 10 bases lay between the germline ends. The CDR3 consists of 13 residues. Germline CDR1 and CDR2: SEHNR and FQNEAQ (reference sequence).

The rearrangement joins TRBV24-1 to TRBJ1-5, with a weak D call TRBD1 (5 bases). V was clipped by 9 bases and J by 4 bases, with 12 bases between them. CDR1 and CDR2 from the germline V gene are KGHDR and SFDVKD. This CDR3 region has 13 residues. CDR3 in amino acids: CATQGGVNQPQHF. CDR3 DNA sequence: TGTGCCACCCAGGGAGGAGTAAATCAGCCCCAGCATTTT.

The chain carries TRBV27 and TRBJ1-5; maybe TRBD1 (5 bases). V lost 5 bases and J 7 bases, leaving 12 bases between the germline ends. From germline, CDR1 is MNHEY and CDR2 SMNVEV (reference sequence). CDR3 length: 13 amino acids. CDR3 DNA sequence: TGTGCCAGCAGTGGGGGGTTTAGGCAGCCCCAGCATTTT. Translating gives CASSGGFRQPQHF.

The chain recombines TRBV28 with TRBJ2-7, with 7 bases aligning to TRBD1. The germline V gene encodes CDR1 MDHEN and CDR2 SYDVKM. The CDR3 loop spans 14 amino acids. Trimming cost V 6 bases and J 2 bases; bases outside gene matches: 7. The CDR3 nucleotides read TGTGCCAGCAGCCTCTACAGGGGTCCCTACGAGCAGTACTTC. Residues: CASSLYRGPYEQYF. Full variable domain (rest looked up from reference TRBV28 and TRBJ2-7): DVKVTQSSRYLVKRTGEKVFLECVQDMDHENMFWYRQDPGLGLRLIYFSYDVKMKEKGDIPEGYSVSREKKERFSLILESASTNQTSMYLCASSLYRGPYEQYFGPGTRLTVT.

Points on this clone: The sample holds other DNA sequences that translate to the same CDR3. The chain joins TRBV18 to TRBJ2-5, with unresolved D. This CDR3 is 12 amino acids long. Germline-derived CDR1 and CDR2 are KGHSH and LQKENI. V was clipped by 0 bases and J by 4 bases, with 3 bases between them. The CDR3: CASSPPGETQYF. CDR3 DNA sequence: TGTGCCAGCTCACCACCGGGAGAGACCCAGTACTTC. The full variable domain, rest sourced from reference TRBV18 and TRBJ2-5, is NAGVMQNPRHLVRRRGQEARLRCSPMKGHSHVYWYRQLPEEGLKFMVYLQKENIIDESGMPKERFSAEFPKEGPSILRIQQVVRGDSAAYFCASSPPGETQYFGPGTRLLVL.

The chain employs TRBV11-2 and TRBJ2-5, with 10 bases identical to TRBD2. The CDR3 contains 16 residues. Trimming took 7 bases from V and 5 from J; bases not matched to a gene: 13. Looked up from germline, CDR1 is SGHAT and CDR2 is FQNNGV. The CDR3 region is CASTLGVLAGVETQYF. As DNA, the CDR3 is TGTGCCAGCACCCTAGGGGTCCTAGCGGGAGTGGAGACCCAGTACTTC.

This chain links TRBV27 with TRBJ2-7, with no clear D. Trimming took off 0 bases at V and 4 bases at J, with 13 bases between the two ends. The CDR3 covers 15 residues. Looked up from germline, CDR1 is MNHEY and CDR2 is SMNVEV (reference sequence). The CDR3 DNA reads TGTGCCAGCAGTTTATCGCCCCAGGCGTCTTACGAGCAGTACTTC. Protein product: CASSLSPQASYEQYF.

The chain combines TRBV6-6 with TRBJ2-4; D unclear. The CDR3 is 14 amino acids. Per germline, CDR1 MNHNY and CDR2 SVGAGI (reference sequence). Trimming took 5 bases from V and 0 from J, leaving 8 bases between them. Written as DNA, the CDR3 is TGTGCCAGCAGTACCGGGCTAGCCAAAAACATTCAGTACTTC. This sequence encodes CASSTGLAKNIQYF.

The chain joins TRBV4-2 to TRBJ1-2, with D maybe TRBD1 (5 bases). Trimming shortened V by 0 bases and J by 3 bases, and 20 bases separated the two germline ends. Germline V lookup: CDR1 LGHNA, CDR2 YNFKEQ. This CDR3 is 18 amino acids long. As DNA, the CDR3 is TGTGCCAGCAGCCAAGATCAGAATGGAGGGCTGGGGGACTATGGCTACACCTTC. Translating gives CASSQDQNGGLGDYGYTF.